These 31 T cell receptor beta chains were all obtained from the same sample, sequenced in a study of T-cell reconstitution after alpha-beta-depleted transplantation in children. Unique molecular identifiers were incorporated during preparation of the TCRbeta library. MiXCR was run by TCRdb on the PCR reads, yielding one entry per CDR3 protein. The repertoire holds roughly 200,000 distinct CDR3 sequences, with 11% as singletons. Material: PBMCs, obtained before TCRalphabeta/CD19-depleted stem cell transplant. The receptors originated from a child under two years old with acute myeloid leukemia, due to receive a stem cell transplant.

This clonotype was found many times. DNA for the CDR3: TGCAGTGTTAAGGGGGGTCCAGATACGCAGTATTTT. Its protein product is CSVKGGPDTQYF. The chain is built from TRBV20-1 and TRBJ2-3; D is tentatively TRBD1 or TRBD2 (6 bases each). Trimming left V 7 bases short and J 4 bases short, with 12 bases between. The CDR3 runs to 12 residues. Germline lookup yields CDR1 DFQATT and CDR2 SNEGSKA (reference sequence).

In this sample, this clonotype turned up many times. The CDR3 nucleotides are TGCAGTGCACCTCGGGCCGTAGCGGGAGGGGCAGATACGCAGTATTTT. Residues: CSAPRAVAGGADTQYF. The chain carries TRBV20-1 and TRBJ2-3, with 11 nucleotides matching TRBD2. The CDR3 has 16 residues. Per the germline V gene, CDR1 is DFQATT and CDR2 is SNEGSKA (reference sequence). The trim removed 6 bases at V and 4 bases at J, leaving 12 bases unmatched.

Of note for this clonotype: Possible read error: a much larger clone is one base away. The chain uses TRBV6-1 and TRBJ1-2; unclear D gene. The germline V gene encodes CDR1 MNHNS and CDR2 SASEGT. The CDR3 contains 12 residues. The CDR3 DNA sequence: TGTGCCACCAGTGAAGAGGCTTATGGCTACACCTTC. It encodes CATSEEAYGYTF.

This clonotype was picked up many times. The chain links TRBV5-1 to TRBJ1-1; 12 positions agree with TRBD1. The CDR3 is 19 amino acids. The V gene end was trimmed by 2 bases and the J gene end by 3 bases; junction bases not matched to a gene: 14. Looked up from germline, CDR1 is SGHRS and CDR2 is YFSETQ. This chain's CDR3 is CASSFHPPGQGAWDTEAFF. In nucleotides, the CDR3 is TGCGCCAGCAGCTTCCACCCCCCGGGACAGGGGGCGTGGGACACTGAAGCTTTCTTT.

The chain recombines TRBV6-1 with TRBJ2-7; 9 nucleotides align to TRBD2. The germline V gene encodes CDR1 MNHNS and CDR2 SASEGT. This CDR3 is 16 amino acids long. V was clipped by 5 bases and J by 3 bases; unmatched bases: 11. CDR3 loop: CASSPLGLATNYEQYF. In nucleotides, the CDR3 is TGTGCCAGCAGTCCTCTAGGACTAGCGACTAACTACGAGCAGTACTTC.

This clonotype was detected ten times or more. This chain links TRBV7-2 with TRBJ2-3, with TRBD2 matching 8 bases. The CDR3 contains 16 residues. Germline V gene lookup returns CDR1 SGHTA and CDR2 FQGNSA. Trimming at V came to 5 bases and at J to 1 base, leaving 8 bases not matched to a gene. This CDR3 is CASSPASGYGTDTQYF. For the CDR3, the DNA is TGTGCCAGCAGCCCCGCTAGCGGGTATGGCACAGATACGCAGTATTTT.

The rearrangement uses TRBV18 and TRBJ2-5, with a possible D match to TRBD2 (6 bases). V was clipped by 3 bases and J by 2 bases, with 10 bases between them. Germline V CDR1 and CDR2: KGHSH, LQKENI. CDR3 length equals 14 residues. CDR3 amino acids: CASSPMAGQETQYF. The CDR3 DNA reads TGTGCCAGCTCACCCATGGCGGGGCAAGAGACCCAGTACTTC.

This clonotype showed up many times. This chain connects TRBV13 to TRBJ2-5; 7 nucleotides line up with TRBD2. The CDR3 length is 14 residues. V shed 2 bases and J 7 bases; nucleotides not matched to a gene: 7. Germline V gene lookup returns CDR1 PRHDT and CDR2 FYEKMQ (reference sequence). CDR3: CASSLRSREGTQYF. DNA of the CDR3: TGTGCCAGCAGCTTAAGGTCCAGGGAGGGGACCCAGTACTTC. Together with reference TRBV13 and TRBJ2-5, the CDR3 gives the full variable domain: AAGVIQSPRHLIKEKRETATLKCYPIPRHDTVYWYQQGPGQDPQFLISFYEKMQSDKGSIPDRFSAQQFSDYHSELNMSSLELGDSALYFCASSLRSREGTQYFGPGTRLLVL.

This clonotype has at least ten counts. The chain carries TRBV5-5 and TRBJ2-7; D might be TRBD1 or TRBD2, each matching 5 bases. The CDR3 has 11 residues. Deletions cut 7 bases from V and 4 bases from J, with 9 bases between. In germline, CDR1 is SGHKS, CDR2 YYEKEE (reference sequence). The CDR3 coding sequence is TGTGCCAGCGGGACGGTATACGAGCAGTACTTC. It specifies CASGTVYEQYF.

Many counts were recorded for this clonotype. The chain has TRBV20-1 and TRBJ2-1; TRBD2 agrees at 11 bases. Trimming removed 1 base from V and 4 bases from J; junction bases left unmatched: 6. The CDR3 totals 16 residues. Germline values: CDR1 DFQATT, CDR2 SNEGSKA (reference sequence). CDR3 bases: TGCAGTGCTAGAGCCGCGACTAGCGGGGTATACAATGAGCAGTTCTTC. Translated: CSARAATSGVYNEQFF.

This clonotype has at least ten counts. CDR3 coding DNA: TGTGCCAGCAGACCCGCCGGGACACCTTATGGCTACACCTTC. Protein product: CASRPAGTPYGYTF. The chain combines TRBV28 with TRBJ1-2; the D gene is possibly TRBD1 (6 bases). Germline V gives CDR1 MDHEN, CDR2 SYDVKM. V was pared by 6 bases and J by 5 bases, with 16 bases between. CDR3 size: 14 residues.

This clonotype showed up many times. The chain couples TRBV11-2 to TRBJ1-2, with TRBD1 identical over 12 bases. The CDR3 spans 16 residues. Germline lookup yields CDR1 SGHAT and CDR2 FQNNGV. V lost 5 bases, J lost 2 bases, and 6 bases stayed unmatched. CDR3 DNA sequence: TGTGCCAGCAGCCCCGCCGGGACAGGGGGCAACTATGGCTACACCTTC. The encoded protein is CASSPAGTGGNYGYTF.

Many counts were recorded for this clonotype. CDR3 sequence reads: CASSLFGTSNNEQFF. Here the CDR3 DNA reads TGTGCCAGCAGTTTGTTCGGGACCTCGAACAATGAGCAGTTCTTC. V gene TRBV12-3 or TRBV12-4 combines with J gene TRBJ2-1, with D perhaps being TRBD1 or TRBD2 (5 bases each). V lost 3 bases to trimming and J lost 5 bases, with 14 bases between them. The CDR3 contains 15 residues.

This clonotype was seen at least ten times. The CDR3, as DNA: TGCAGTGCCGTGGGGGGGAAAAGGGGCGGAGATACGCAGTATTTT. Amino acids: CSAVGGKRGGDTQYF. This rearrangement joins TRBV20-1 to TRBJ2-3; TRBD2 agrees at 7 bases. The CDR3 runs 15 residues. Trimming removed 6 bases from V and 5 bases from J; junction bases left unmatched: 14. Germline V gene lookup returns CDR1 DFQATT and CDR2 SNEGSKA (reference sequence).

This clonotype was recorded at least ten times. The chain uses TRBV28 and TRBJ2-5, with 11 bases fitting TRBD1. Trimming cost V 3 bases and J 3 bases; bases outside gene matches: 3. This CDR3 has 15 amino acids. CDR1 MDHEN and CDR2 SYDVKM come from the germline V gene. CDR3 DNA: TGTGCCAGCAGTTTCGGGGACAGGGGGAAAGAGACCCAGTACTTC. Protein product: CASSFGDRGKETQYF.

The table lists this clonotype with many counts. This chain's CDR3 is CAISRSVIQPQHF. In nucleotides, the CDR3 is TGTGCCATCAGCAGGTCCGTTATCCAGCCCCAGCATTTT. This chain links TRBV10-3 with TRBJ1-5, with no clear D. The CDR3 is 13 residues long. The germline V gene has CDR1 ENHRY and CDR2 SYGVKD. V lost 6 bases and J 7 bases, leaving 13 bases between the germline ends.

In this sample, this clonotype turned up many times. CDR3 sequence reads: CASRLQGSLNTEAFF. CDR3 sequence (DNA): TGCGCCAGCAGGCTTCAGGGCAGCCTGAACACTGAAGCTTTCTTT. The V call is TRBV5-1, the J call TRBJ1-1; D might be TRBD1 (5 bases). V lost 5 bases to trimming and J lost 0 bases, with 14 bases between them. Per germline, CDR1 SGHRS and CDR2 YFSETQ. This CDR3 comprises 15 residues.

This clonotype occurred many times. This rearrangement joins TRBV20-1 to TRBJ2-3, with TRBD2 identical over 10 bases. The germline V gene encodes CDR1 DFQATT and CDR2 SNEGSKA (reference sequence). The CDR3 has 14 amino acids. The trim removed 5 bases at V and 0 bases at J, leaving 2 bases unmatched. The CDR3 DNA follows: TGCAGTGCTGAACTAGCGGGGAGCACAGATACGCAGTATTTT. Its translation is CSAELAGSTDTQYF.

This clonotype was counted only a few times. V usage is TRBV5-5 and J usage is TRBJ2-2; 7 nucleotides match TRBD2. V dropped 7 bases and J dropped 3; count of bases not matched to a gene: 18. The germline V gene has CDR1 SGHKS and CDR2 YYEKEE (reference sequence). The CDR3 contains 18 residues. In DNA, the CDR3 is TGTGCCAGCCGCGTCTTCGCCGGAGGGACTATGGACACCGGGGAGCTGTTTTTT. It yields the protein CASRVFAGGTMDTGELFF.

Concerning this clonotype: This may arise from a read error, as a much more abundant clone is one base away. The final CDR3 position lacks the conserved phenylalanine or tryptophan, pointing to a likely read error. CDR3 residues: CASSAWGGPMNTEAFY. CDR3 bases: TGTGCCAGCAGCGCGTGGGGAGGACCCATGAACACTGAAGCTTTCTAT. This chain joins TRBV9 and TRBJ1-1; D is uncertain. The germline CDR1 and CDR2 sequences are SGDLS and YYNGEE. CDR3 length: 16 amino acids. V was clipped by 3 bases and J by 0 bases, with 15 bases between them.

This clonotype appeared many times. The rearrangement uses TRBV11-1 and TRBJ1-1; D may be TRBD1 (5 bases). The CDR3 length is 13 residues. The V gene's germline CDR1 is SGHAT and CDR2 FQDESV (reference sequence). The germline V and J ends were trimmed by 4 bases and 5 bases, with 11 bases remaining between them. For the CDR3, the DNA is TGTGCCAGCAGCTCCAGGGCGAGGACTGAAGCTTTCTTT. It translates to CASSSRARTEAFF.

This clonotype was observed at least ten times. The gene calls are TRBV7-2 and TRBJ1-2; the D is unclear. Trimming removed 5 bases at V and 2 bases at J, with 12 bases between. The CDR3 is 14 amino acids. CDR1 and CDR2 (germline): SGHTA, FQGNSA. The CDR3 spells CASSVRSFNYGYTF. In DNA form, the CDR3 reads TGTGCCAGCAGCGTCAGGTCTTTCAACTATGGCTACACCTTC.

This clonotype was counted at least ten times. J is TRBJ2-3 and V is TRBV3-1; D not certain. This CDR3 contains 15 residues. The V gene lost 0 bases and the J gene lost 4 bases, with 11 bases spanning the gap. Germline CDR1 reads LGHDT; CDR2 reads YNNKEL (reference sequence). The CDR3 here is CASSQDLRVPDTQYF. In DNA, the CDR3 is TGTGCCAGCAGCCAAGATCTTCGGGTTCCAGATACGCAGTATTTT.

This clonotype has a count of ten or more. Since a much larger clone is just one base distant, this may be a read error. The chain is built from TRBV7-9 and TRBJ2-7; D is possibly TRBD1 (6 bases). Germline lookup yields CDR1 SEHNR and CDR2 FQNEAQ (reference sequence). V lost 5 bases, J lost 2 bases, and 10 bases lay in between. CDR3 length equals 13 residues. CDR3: CASSAYRAYEQYF. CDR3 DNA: TGTGCCAGCAGCGCCTACAGGGCCTACGAGCAGTACTTC.

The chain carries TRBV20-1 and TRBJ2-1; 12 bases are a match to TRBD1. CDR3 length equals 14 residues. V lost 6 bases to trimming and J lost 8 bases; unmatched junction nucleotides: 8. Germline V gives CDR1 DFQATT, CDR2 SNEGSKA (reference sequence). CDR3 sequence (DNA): TGCAGTGCAAATACGGGACAGGGGGCTTATGAGCAGTTCTTC. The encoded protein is CSANTGQGAYEQFF.

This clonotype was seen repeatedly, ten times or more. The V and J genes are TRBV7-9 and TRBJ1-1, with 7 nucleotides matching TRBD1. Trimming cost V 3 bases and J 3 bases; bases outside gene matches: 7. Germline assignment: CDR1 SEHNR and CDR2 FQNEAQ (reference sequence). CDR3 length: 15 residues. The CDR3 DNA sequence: TGTGCCAGCAGCTTGGGTTACAGGGGAGACACTGAAGCTTTCTTT. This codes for CASSLGYRGDTEAFF. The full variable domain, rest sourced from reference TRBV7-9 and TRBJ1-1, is DTGVSQNPRHKITKRGQNVTFRCDPISEHNRLYWYRQTLGQGPEFLTYFQNEAQLEKSRLLSDRFSAERPKGSFSTLEIQRTEQGDSAMYLCASSLGYRGDTEAFFGQGTRLTVV.

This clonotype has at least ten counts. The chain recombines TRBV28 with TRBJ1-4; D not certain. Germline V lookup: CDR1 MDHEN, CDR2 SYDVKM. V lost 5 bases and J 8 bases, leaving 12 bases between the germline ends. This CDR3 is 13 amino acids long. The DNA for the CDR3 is TGTGCCAGCAGTCTCGTACGTGGAGAAAAACTGTTTTTT. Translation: CASSLVRGEKLFF.

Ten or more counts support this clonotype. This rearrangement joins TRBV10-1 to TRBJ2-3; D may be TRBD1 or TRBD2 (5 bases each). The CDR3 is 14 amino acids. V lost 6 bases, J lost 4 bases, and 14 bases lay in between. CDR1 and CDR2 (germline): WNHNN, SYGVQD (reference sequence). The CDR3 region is CASSPGTPADTQYF. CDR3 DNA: TGCGCCAGCAGCCCCGGGACGCCGGCAGATACGCAGTATTTT.

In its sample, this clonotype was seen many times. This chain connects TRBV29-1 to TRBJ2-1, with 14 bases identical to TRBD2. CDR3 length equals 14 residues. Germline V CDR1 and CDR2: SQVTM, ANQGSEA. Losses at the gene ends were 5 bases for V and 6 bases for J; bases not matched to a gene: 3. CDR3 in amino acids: CSVRTSGRINEQFF. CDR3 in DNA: TGCAGCGTTCGGACTAGCGGGAGGATCAATGAGCAGTTCTTC.

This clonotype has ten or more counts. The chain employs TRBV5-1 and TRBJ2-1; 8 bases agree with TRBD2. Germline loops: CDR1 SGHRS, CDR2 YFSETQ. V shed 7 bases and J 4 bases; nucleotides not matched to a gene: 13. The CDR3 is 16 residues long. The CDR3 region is CASPLYGSGGYNEQFF. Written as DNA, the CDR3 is TGCGCCAGCCCCTTGTACGGGAGCGGGGGATACAATGAGCAGTTCTTC.

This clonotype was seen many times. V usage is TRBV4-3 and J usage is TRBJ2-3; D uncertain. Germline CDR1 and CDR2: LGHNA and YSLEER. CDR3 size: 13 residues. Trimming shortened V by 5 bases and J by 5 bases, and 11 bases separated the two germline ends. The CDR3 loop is CASSNPREDTQYF. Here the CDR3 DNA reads TGCGCCAGCAGCAACCCGCGTGAAGATACGCAGTATTTT.